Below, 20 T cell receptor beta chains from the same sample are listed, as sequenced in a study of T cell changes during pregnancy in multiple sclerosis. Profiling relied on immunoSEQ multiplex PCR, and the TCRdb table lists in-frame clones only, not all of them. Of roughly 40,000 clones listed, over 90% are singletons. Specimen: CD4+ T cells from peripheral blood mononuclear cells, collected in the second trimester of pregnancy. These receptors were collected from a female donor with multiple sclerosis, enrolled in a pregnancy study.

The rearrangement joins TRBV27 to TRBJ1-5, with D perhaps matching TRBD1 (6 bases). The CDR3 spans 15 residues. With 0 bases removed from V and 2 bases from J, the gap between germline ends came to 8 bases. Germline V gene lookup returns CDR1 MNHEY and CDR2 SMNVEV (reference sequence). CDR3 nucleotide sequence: TGTGCCAGCAGTTTATCTTGGACAGGCAATCAGCCCCAGCATTTT. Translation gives CASSLSWTGNQPQHF.

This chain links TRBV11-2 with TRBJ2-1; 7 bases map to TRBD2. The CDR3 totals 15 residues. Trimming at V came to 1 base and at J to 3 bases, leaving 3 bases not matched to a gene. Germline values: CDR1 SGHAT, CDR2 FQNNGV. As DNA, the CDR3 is TGTGCCAGCAGCTTAGTGGCGGGAGACTACAATGAGCAGTTCTTC. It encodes CASSLVAGDYNEQFF.

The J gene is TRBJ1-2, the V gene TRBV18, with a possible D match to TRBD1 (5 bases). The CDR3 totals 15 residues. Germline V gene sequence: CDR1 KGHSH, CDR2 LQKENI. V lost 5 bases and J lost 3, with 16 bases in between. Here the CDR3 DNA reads TGTGCCAGCTCAACCCCGCGAGTAGGGGACTATGGCTACACCTTC. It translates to CASSTPRVGDYGYTF.

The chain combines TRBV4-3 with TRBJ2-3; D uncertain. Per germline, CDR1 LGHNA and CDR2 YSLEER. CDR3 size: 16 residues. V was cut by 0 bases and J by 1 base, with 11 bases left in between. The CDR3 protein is CASSQDYQFGTDTQYF. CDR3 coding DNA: TGCGCCAGCAGCCAAGATTATCAGTTCGGCACAGATACGCAGTATTTT.

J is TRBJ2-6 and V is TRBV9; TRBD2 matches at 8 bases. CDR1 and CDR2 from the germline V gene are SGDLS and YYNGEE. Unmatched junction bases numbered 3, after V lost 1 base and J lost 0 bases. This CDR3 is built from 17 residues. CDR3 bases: TGTGCCAGCAGCGTACCCGGGACTAGCTCTGGGGCCAACGTCCTGACTTTC. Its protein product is CASSVPGTSSGANVLTF.

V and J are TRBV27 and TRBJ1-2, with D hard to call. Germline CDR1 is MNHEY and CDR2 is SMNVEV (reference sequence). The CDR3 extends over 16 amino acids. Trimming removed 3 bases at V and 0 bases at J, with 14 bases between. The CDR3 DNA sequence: TGTGCCAGCAGTTTCGCGAGCTTGCAAGCTAACTATGGCTACACCTTC. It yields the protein CASSFASLQANYGYTF.

CDR3 sequence reads: CASSPDRDRHKAQYF. The DNA of the CDR3 is TGTGCCAGCAGCCCGGACCGGGACAGGCACAAGGCGCAGTACTTC. V gene TRBV28 combines with J gene TRBJ2-7; the match to TRBD1 covers 8 bases. Looked up from germline, CDR1 is MDHEN and CDR2 is SYDVKM. The CDR3 is 15 residues long. V was pared by 6 bases and J by 9 bases, with 16 bases of the junction left unmatched.

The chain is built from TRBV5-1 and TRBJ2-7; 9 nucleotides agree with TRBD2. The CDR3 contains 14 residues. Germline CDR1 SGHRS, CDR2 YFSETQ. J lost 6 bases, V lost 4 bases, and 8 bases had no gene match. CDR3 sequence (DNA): TGCGCCAGCAGCCAGGGACTAGCAGAACTCGAGCAGTACTTC. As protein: CASSQGLAELEQYF.

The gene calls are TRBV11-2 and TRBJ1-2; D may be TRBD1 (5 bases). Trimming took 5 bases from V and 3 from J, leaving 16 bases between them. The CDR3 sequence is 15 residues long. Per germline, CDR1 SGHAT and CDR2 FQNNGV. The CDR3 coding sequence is TGTGCCAGCAGCCCTATTACCAGGGAGGACTATGGCTACACCTTC. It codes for CASSPITREDYGYTF. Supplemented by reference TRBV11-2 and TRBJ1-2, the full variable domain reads EAGVAQSPRYKIIEKRQSVAFWCNPISGHATLYWYQQILGQGPKLLIQFQNNGVVDDSQLPKDRFSAERLKGVDSTLKIQPAKLEDSAVYLCASSPITREDYGYTFGSGTRLTVV.

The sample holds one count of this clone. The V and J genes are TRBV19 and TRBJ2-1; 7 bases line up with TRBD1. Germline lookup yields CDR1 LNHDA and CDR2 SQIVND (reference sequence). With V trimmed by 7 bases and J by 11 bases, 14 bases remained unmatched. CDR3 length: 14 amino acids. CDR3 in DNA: TGTGCCAGTAACAAAGGACAGGATTTCACGAAGCAGTTCTTC. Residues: CASNKGQDFTKQFF.

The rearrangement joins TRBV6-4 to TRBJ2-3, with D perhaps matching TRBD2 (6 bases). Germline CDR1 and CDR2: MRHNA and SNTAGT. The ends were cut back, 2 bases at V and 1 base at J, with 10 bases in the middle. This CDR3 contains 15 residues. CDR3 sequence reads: CASSDVVAGTDTQYF. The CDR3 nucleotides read TGTGCCAGCAGTGACGTTGTAGCGGGCACAGATACGCAGTATTTT.

The CDR3 sequence: CSAPLERVKFF. The CDR3, as DNA: TGCAGTGCGCCCTTAGAGAGGGTTAAGTTCTTC. This chain uses TRBV20-1 with TRBJ2-1; tentatively, D is TRBD2 (5 bases). V lost 6 bases and J 14 bases, leaving 17 bases between the germline ends. Germline-derived CDR1 and CDR2 are DFQATT and SNEGSKA (reference sequence). The CDR3 spans 11 residues.

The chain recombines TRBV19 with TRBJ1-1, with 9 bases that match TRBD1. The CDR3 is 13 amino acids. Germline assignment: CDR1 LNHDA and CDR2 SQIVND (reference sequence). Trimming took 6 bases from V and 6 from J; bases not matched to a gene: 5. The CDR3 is CASRGQGISEAFF. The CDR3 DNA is TGTGCCAGTAGGGGACAGGGTATATCTGAAGCTTTCTTT.

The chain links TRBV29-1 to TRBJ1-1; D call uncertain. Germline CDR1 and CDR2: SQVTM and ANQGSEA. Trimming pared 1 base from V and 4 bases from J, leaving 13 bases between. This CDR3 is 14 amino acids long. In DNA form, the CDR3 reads TGCAGCGTTGAAGGGAGGACGGGTCGCACTGAAGCTTTCTTT. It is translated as CSVEGRTGRTEAFF.

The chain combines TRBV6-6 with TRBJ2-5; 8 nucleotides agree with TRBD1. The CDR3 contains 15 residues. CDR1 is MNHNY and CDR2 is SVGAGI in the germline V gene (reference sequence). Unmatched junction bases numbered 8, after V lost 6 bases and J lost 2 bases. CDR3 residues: CASRETGGPQETQYF. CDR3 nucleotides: TGTGCCAGCAGGGAAACAGGGGGACCTCAAGAGACCCAGTACTTC.

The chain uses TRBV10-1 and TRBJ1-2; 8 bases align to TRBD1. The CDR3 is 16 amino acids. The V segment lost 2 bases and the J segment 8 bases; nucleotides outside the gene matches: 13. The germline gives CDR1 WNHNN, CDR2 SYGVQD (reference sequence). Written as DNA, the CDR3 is TGCGCCAGCAGTGAGAGTGCAGGGGGCGGACGGAGGGGCTACACCTTC. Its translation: CASSESAGGGRRGYTF.

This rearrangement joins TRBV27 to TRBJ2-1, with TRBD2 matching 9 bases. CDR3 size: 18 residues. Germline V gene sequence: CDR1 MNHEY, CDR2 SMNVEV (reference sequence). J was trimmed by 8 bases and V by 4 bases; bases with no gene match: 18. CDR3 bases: TGTGCCAGCAGTTCCCCCATCCGGGTTCGCGGGAGGGCCTATGAGCAGTTCTTC. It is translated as CASSSPIRVRGRAYEQFF.

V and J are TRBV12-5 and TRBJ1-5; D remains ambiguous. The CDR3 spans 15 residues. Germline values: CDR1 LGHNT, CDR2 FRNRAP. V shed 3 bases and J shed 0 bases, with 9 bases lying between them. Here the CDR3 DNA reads TGTGCTAGTGGTTTCGGAACTAATAGCAATCAGCCCCAGCATTTT. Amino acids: CASGFGTNSNQPQHF.

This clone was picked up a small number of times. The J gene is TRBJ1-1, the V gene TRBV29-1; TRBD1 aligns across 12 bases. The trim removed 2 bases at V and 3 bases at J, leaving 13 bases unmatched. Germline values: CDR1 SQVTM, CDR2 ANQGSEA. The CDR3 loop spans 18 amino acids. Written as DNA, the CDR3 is TGCAGCGTTGAACTCCGGGACAGGGGGCGGGGTGGGTACACTGAAGCTTTCTTT. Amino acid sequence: CSVELRDRGRGGYTEAFF.

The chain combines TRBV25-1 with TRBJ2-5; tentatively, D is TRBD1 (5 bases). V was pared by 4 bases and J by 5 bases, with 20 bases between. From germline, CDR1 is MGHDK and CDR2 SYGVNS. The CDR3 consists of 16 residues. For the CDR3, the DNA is TGTGCCAGCAGTGCCCCCACACACCAGGGTTTGGAGACCCAGTACTTC. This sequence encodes CASSAPTHQGLETQYF.